This TCR beta chain stems from a study of cytomegalovirus exposure and HLA in healthy donors. Study outcomes and limitations: High specificity and sensitivity for cytomegalovirus status were reported for the classifier. A later analysis, which compared TCR beta chains of equal frequency, found the HLA-associated ones more clonally expanded. Later analysis placed DRB1 highest and HLA-C lowest in TCR association rates, which differed by HLA locus.

The CDR3 runs to 14 residues. CDR1 and CDR2 (germline): SGDLS, YYNGEE. Trimming cost V 2 bases and J 2 bases, with 11 bases left between them. Turning to this clone: Its antigen is unknown.

With 60 Vbeta and 13 Jbeta primers, the PCR was carried out. Method: immunoSEQ multiplex PCR; TCRdb's copy keeps in-frame clones and lacks some. The sample consists of some 100,000 clones, 74% of them appearing once. Sampled while nominally healthy, donors likely had unrecorded immune exposures. The receptor was derived from a human donor in good health. Specimen: PBMCs. The chain uses TRBV9 and TRBJ2-7, with D tentatively TRBD1 (6 bases). Written as DNA, the CDR3 is TGTGCCAGCAGCGTTGCGACAGGAACCTACGAGCAGTACTTC. Its protein is CASSVATGTYEQYF.